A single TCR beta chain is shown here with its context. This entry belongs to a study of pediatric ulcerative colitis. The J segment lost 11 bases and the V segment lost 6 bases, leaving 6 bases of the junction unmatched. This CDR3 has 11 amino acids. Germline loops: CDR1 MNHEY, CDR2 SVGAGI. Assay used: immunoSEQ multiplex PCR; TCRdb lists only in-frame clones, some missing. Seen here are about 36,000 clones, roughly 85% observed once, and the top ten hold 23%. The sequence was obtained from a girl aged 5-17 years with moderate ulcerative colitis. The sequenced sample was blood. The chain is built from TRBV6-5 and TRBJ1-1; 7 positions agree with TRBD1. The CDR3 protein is CASRWTGRAFF. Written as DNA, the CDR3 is TGTGCCAGCAGATGGACAGGCCGGGCTTTCTTT.